This paragraph covers one T cell receptor (beta chain) sequence. Antigen unknown. The data were obtained in a study of Ad26.COV2.S vaccination and SARS-CoV-2 variants. Study observations and caveats: Vaccine and placebo recipients had similar non-spike TCR breadth. Substantial response breadth was reportedly seen for spike-specific CD8+ and CD4+ T cells after vaccination.

Treatment specified: 19 received Ad26.COV2.S at low or high dose, single or two shots; 5 received placebo; per-sample allocation not given. Sampling was performed 63 days after the first vaccine or placebo injection. Data came from immunoSEQ multiplex PCR; TCRdb stores just in-frame clones and leaves some out. The top ten hold over 1.3% of the sample, which has about 680,000 clones, roughly 90% seen once. The receptor was isolated from a person aged 18-60 years who received the Ad26.COV2.S COVID-19 vaccine or a placebo. This sample comprised peripheral blood, obtained in a trial of Ad26.COV2.S vaccine versus placebo.

The CDR3 bases are TGTGCCAGCAGCTTGACCCGACCGGGACAGATGGCCGAAGAGGAGCAGTTCTTC. It is translated as CASSLTRPGQMAEEEQFF. V gene TRBV13 combines with J gene TRBJ2-1; TRBD1 matches at 7 bases. Germline values: CDR1 PRHDT, CDR2 FYEKMQ (reference sequence). CDR3 size: 18 residues. V trimming: 3 bases; J trimming: 10 bases; junction bases outside the gene matches: 21.